This entry features one T cell receptor (beta chain) sequence. This clonotype appeared many times. Its antigen remains unidentified. The sample holds no much larger clone one base away, and base qualities are not on file. The data belong to a study of T cells in Graves' hyperthyroidism and ophthalmopathy (dated by TCRdb to about 2019). Concerning the study at large: Peripheral blood was sampled at the time of initial diagnosis, prior to any treatment. TCR Vbeta CDR3 sequencing of 120 to 150 peripheral blood samples (over 40 ophthalmopathy, about 80 hyperthyroidism and around 17 progressor patients) is reported in the paper. Once sampling was done, hyperthyroidism patients were given methimazole at a starting dose of 30 mg daily, whereas ophthalmopathy patients were given high-dose intravenous methylprednisolone. For training and testing, the 100 or so patients in the discovery cohort were randomly divided in a 7:3 ratio. Whether ophthalmopathy could be predicted prospectively was tested in an independent validation cohort made up of about 20 hyperthyroidism patients plus 17 patients who later progressed to ophthalmopathy. To identify TCR V-J signatures that set the groups apart, the researchers used a discovery cohort of 90 to 100 patients, made up of about 44 with Graves' ophthalmopathy and 57 with stable Graves' hyperthyroidism. In addition, the study compared T-cell repertoires in thyroid tissue and in blood from several Graves' hyperthyroidism patients. The study at large found these results: No statistical method was used to fix the sample size in advance, and group allocation was not hidden from the investigators. Ophthalmopathy was separated from stable hyperthyroidism by a 13 V-J signature model, with about 88% sensitivity and about 81% specificity obtained in cross-validation and 80%/75% obtained in testing. In validation, progression to ophthalmopathy was predicted by the model with approximately 67% sensitivity and roughly 76% specificity, a median of approximately 7.1 months before onset. Most expanded thyroid clonotypes (frequency above 0.001) were also found in blood, which suggests that blood repertoires may mirror thyroid immune responses.

Amplification of TCR beta CDR3 regions was carried out from RNA transcripts. For the first round of RT-PCR on the TCR CDR3, the HTBI primer set was used together with the Qiagen OneStep RT-PCR kit. The libraries were constructed in a second round of multiplex PCR and then size-selected and purified. Sequencing of the libraries was done on an Illumina HiSeq2000 using paired-end 100 bp reads. Processing in the source paper ran as follows. Raw data were processed with SOAPnuke, discarding reads with adapters, uncalled bases, mean Phred below 15, or no exact constant-primer or identifier match. COPE v1.2.5 was used to merge high-quality paired reads, and clonotypes were defined as unique nucleotide sequences. MiTCR v1.1 was used to align the clonotypes against IMGT TRBV, TRBD and TRBJ reference segments. The analysis included only V-J combinations with a frequency above 0.0001, which together covered approximately 99% of the repertoires. The TCS score was defined as the ratio of F50 (clonal expansion) to E x V (chaos), calculated using BLOSUM62-based TCRdist between CDR3 peptides within each V-J. Welch's t-statistics and random forest reduced approximately 520 V-J features to 10 to 15, which were used in a naive Bayes classifier (R e1071). TCRdb reworked the public reads: Q25 trimming with fastp, MiXCR clone assembly, productive beta chains retained. Every distinct CDR3 protein forms one entry, paired with its most common genes and DNA. The V and J calls shown here were made by TCRdb, not taken from the authors' results. The sample table records over 400,000 distinct CDR3 sequences; about 15% of these occur just once. Jointly, the top ten make up roughly an eighth of the sample.

Moderately to severely active disease, a Clinical Activity Score of at least 3, a NOSPECS grade of at least 4, and a duration under 3 months were present in ophthalmopathy patients. Any patient with an uncontrolled infection, another autoimmune disease, pregnancy or lactation was excluded. Clinical symptoms, serum thyroxine and TRAb, thyroid ultrasound, and orbital computed tomography formed the basis for the diagnoses. PBMCs were separated from roughly 10 ml of fresh peripheral blood using Ficoll-Paque density gradient centrifugation. Total RNA was extracted using Trizol reagent, and RNA quality was assessed on an Agilent 2100 Bioanalyzer. The CDR3, cysteine through phenylalanine, is 15 amino acids long. Only the CDR3 region is kept as DNA, spanning 45 bases read in frame from base 1. V is clipped by 3 bases and J by 3 bases, and the sequence between their germline boundaries is 18 bases long. According to the germline V gene (reference sequence), CDR1 reads DFQATT and CDR2 reads SNEGSKA.

This TCR came from a man younger than 35 with Graves' ophthalmopathy. The sample comprised blood. The chain is made from TRBV20-1 and TRBJ2-7; the D match is possibly TRBD1 or TRBD2, with 5 bases aligned in each. The DNA sequence reads TGCAGTGCTAGCGACCCCGAGGGGTCGGGCTACGAGCAGTACTTC. This yields the protein CSASDPEGSGYEQYF.